This TCR beta chain was profiled in a study of early stage breast cancer tumors. General observations from the study: Commonly generated sequences made up most enriched TCRB sequences shared between patients. Tumors had approximately 2.6-fold higher T cell density and higher clonality than adjacent normal breast tissue. In about 85% of the 16 patients, blood comparison separated tumor from normal breast.

Sequencing was performed with immunoSEQ multiplex PCR; in TCRdb, only in-frame clones are kept and a portion is missing. Of tens of thousands of clones in the sample, around 90% were seen once. Details on this clone: Its target is unknown.

Trimming removed 8 bases at V and 2 bases at J, with 25 bases between. CDR1 and CDR2 from the germline V gene are SEHNR and FQNEAQ (reference sequence). There are 18 residues in the CDR3. Sequenced input: blood. The receptor was derived from a person between 65 and 79 years old with breast cancer. This chain uses TRBV7-9 with TRBJ1-3; TRBD1 might be the D (6 bases). In nucleotides, the CDR3 is TGTGCCAGCGACTGGCCCCTAGGGGGGGCGCAAACTGGAAACACCATATATTTT. It encodes CASDWPLGGAQTGNTIYF.